This T cell receptor (beta chain) was retrieved from a study of monozygotic twins with inflammatory bowel disease. This CDR3 is built from 15 residues. Germline V CDR1 and CDR2: KGHSH, LQKENI. Whole-study findings and limits: Perhaps reflecting limited power, concordant and discordant twins did not differ in repertoire similarity. For IBD patients, clonotypes shared with others were fewer than for healthy twins, especially with disease activity.

Someone took an approximately 2.5 ml blood sample from each of the donors. Whole blood supplied total RNA, and T cells were not sorted. Reanalyzing the 5' RACE reads, TCRdb keeps one entry per CDR3 protein, without DNA. The sample yields more than 300,000 distinct CDR3 sequences, of which the top ten take up 5.6%. For this clonotype: Its antigen is not identified.

The source material was blood. This TCR was recovered from a human donor with ulcerative colitis or Crohn's disease, or a healthy co-twin of an affected twin (not recorded which). This sequence joins TRBV18 and TRBJ2-5. The CDR3 sequence is CASSPPSYQQETQYF. The full variable domain, in which reference TRBV18 and TRBJ2-5 provide the parts outside the CDR3, is NAGVMQNPRHLVRRRGQEARLRCSPMKGHSHVYWYRQLPEEGLKFMVYLQKENIIDESGMPKERFSAEFPKEGPSILRIQQVVRGDSAAYFCASSPPSYQQETQYFGPGTRLLVL.